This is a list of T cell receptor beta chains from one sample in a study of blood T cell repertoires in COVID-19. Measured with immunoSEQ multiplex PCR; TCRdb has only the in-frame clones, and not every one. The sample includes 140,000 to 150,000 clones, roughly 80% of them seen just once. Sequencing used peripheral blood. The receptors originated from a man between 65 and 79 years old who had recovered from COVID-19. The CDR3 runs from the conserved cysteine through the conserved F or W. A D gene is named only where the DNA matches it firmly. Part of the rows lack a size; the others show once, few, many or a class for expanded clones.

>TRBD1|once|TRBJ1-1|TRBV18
CASSPRAGQGPMNTEAFF
TGTGCCAGCTCCCCACGAGCGGGACAGGGGCCGATGAACACTGAAGCTTTCTTT
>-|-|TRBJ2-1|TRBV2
CASSWGSGGDEQFF
TGTGCCAGCAGTTGGGGTAGCGGCGGGGATGAGCAGTTCTTC
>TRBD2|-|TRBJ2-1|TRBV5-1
CASSGLAGDREQFF
TGCGCCAGCAGCGGACTAGCGGGAGATCGTGAGCAGTTCTTC
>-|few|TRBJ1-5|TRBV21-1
CASSSRGSNQPQHF
TGTGCCAGCAGCAGCAGGGGTAGCAATCAGCCCCAGCATTTT
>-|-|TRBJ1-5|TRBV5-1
CASGEGFNQPQHF
TGCGCCAGCGGGGAGGGTTTCAATCAGCCCCAGCATTTT
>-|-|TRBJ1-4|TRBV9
CASSVDRDEKLFF
TGTGCCAGCAGCGTAGACCGGGATGAAAAACTGTTTTTT
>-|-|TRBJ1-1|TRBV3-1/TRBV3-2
CASSQGQRAEAFF
TGTGCCAGCAGCCAAGGTCAGAGGGCTGAAGCTTTCTTT
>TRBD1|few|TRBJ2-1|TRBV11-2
CASSGQGAGPNEQFF
TGTGCCAGCAGCGGGCAGGGGGCCGGCCCCAATGAGCAGTTCTTC
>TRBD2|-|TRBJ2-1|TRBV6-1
CASSDLAGSSYNEQFF
TGTGCCAGCAGTGATCTAGCGGGAAGCTCCTACAATGAGCAGTTCTTC
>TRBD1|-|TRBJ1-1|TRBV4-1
CASSQEGQLNTEAFF
TGCGCCAGCAGCCAAGAGGGACAGTTGAACACTGAAGCTTTCTTT
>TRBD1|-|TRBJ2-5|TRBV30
CAWSYSGGGETQYF
TGTGCCTGGTCCTACTCAGGGGGCGGAGAGACCCAGTACTTC
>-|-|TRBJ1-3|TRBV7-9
CASSLAEGETGNTIYF
TGTGCCAGCAGCTTAGCCGAGGGGGAAACTGGAAACACCATATATTTT
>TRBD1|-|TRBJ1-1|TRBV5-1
CASSFIWTGINGNTEAFF
TGCGCCAGCAGCTTCATATGGACAGGTATAAATGGGAACACTGAAGCTTTCTTT
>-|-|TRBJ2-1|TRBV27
CASSEKIYNEQFF
TGTGCCAGCAGTGAGAAAATTTACAATGAGCAGTTCTTC
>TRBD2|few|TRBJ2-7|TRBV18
CASSRGIAGDTEQYF
TGTGCCAGCTCCCGAGGGATCGCGGGAGACACCGAGCAGTACTTC
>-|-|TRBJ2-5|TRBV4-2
CASSQTHFSQETQYF
TGTGCCAGCAGCCAAACGCATTTCAGTCAAGAGACCCAGTACTTC
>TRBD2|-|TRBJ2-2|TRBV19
CASSLAGVSTGELFF
TGTGCCAGTAGTCTAGCGGGAGTTAGCACCGGGGAGCTGTTTTTT
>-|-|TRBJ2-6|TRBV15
CATTQGHSGANVLTF
TGTGCCACCACTCAGGGACACTCTGGGGCCAACGTCCTGACTTTC
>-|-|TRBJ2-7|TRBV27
CASSLSQSGSEQYF
TGTGCCAGCAGTTTATCTCAGTCAGGTTCCGAGCAGTACTTC
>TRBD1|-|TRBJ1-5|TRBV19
CASSPDRGANQPQHF
TGTGCCAGTAGTCCGGACAGGGGAGCGAATCAGCCCCAGCATTTT
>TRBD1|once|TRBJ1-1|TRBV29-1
CSVSQGGTEAFF
TGCAGCGTTTCTCAGGGGGGAACTGAAGCTTTCTTT
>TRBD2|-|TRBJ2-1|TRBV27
CASSLLAGGPGNEQFF
TGTGCCAGCAGTTTATTGGCGGGAGGGCCAGGTAATGAGCAGTTCTTC
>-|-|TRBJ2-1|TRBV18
CASSPRDFLNEQFF
TGTGCCAGCTCACCACGGGACTTTTTAAATGAGCAGTTCTTC
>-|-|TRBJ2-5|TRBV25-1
CASSEGLGAVNQETQYF
TGTGCCAGCAGTGAGGGGTTGGGAGCTGTCAACCAAGAGACCCAGTACTTC
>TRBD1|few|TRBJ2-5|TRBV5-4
CASSLGGPDRGSGTQYF
TGTGCCAGCAGCTTGGGAGGGCCCGACAGGGGAAGCGGGACCCAGTACTTC
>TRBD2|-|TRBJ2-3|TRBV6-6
CASSYSRESSDTQYF
TGTGCCAGCAGTTACTCGCGGGAGAGCTCAGATACGCAGTATTTT